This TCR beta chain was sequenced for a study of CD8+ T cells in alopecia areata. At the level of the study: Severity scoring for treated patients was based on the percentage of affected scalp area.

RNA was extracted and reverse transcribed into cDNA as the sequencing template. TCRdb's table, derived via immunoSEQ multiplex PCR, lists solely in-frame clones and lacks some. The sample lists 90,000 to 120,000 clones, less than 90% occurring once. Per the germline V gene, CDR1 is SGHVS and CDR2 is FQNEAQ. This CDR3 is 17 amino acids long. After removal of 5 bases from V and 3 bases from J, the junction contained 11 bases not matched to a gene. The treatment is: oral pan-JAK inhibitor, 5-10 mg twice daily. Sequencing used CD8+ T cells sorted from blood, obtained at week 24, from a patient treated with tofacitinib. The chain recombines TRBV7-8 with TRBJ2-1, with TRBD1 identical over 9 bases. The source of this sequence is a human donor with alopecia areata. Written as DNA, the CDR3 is TGTGCCAGCAGCAACCGGGACAGGGCAACATACTACAATGAGCAGTTCTTC. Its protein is CASSNRDRATYYNEQFF.